These T cell receptor beta chains were read from a single sample in a study of blood T cell repertoires in COVID-19. Sequencing used immunoSEQ multiplex PCR; TCRdb keeps in-frame clones, though not all of them. The repertoire has a few hundred thousand clones, just under 90% of them found once; the top ten carry roughly a tenth. What was sequenced was PBMCs or T cells enriched from blood (not recorded which). These receptors originate from a young woman who had recovered from COVID-19. Each CDR3 is given with its conserved first and last residue. The order of the fields is clone size, J gene, V gene, D gene, CDR3 DNA, CDR3 protein. D genes are given only for firm matches. Not every row has a clone size; where given, it reads once, few, many or a size class.

size: few
J: TRBJ1-1
V: TRBV3-1/TRBV3-2
D: TRBD1
DNA: TGTGCCAGCAGCCAAGGGACAGGGGGCACAGAAGCTTTCTTT
CDR3: CASSQGTGGTEAFF

size: -
J: TRBJ1-1
V: TRBV6-5
D: -
DNA: TGTGCCAGTAGGGGGATGAACACTGAAGCTTTCTTT
CDR3: CASRGMNTEAFF

size: -
J: TRBJ1-4
V: TRBV30
D: TRBD1
DNA: TGTGCCCGCTCGACAGGGGACCATCATGAAAAACTGTTTTTT
CDR3: CARSTGDHHEKLFF

size: -
J: TRBJ1-1
V: TRBV7-2
D: TRBD1
DNA: TGTGCCAGCAGCTTTGAGGGACAGGGCTCGTTTTTCGCTTTCTTT
CDR3: CASSFEGQGSFFAFF

size: -
J: TRBJ2-5
V: TRBV28
D: -
DNA: TGTGCCAGCAGTCCCCCGGGTTTGGTGGAGACCCAGTACTTC
CDR3: CASSPPGLVETQYF

size: -
J: TRBJ2-7
V: TRBV18
D: -
DNA: TGTGCCAGCTCACCACCTAGCCTGGCCCACGAGCAGTACTTC
CDR3: CASSPPSLAHEQYF

size: -
J: TRBJ2-1
V: TRBV5-1
D: -
DNA: TGCGCCAGCACATCTAGCGCGGTATACAATGAGCAGTTCTTC
CDR3: CASTSSAVYNEQFF

size: -
J: TRBJ1-1
V: TRBV7-2
D: -
DNA: TGTGCCAGCAGCTTCCTTACACGAGAAGCTTTCTTT
CDR3: CASSFLTREAFF

size: -
J: TRBJ2-5
V: TRBV29-1
D: TRBD1
DNA: TGCAGCGACCGGGACAGGGTTCAAGAGACCCAGTACTTC
CDR3: CSDRDRVQETQYF

size: -
J: TRBJ2-2
V: TRBV10-3
D: -
DNA: TGTGCCATCATGGGGAGAGGCGGGGACGGGGAGCTGTTTTTT
CDR3: CAIMGRGGDGELFF

size: -
J: TRBJ2-7
V: TRBV20-1
D: -
DNA: TGCAGTGCTAGTAACACTAACTCCTACGAGCAGTACTTC
CDR3: CSASNTNSYEQYF

size: -
J: TRBJ2-2
V: TRBV18
D: -
DNA: TGTGCCAGCTCACCCATAAACACACGATTCGCGAACACCGGGGAGCTGTTTTTT
CDR3: CASSPINTRFANTGELFF

size: -
J: TRBJ2-5
V: TRBV3-1/TRBV3-2
D: TRBD1
DNA: TGTGCCAGCAGCCAAGATAGACAGGGTCGTGGGGAGACCCAGTACTTC
CDR3: CASSQDRQGRGETQYF

size: -
J: TRBJ2-2
V: TRBV15
D: -
DNA: TGTGCCACCAGCAGAGATGAACGGGAGAGGTACACCGGGGAGCTGTTTTTT
CDR3: CATSRDERERYTGELFF

size: -
J: TRBJ1-2
V: TRBV5-5
D: -
DNA: TGTGCCAGCAGCTTGGAGCAAAGCCCCTATGGCTACACCTTC
CDR3: CASSLEQSPYGYTF

size: -
J: TRBJ2-7
V: TRBV28
D: TRBD2
DNA: TGTGCCAGCAGTTGGAGACTAGCGGGAATCGAGCAGTACTTC
CDR3: CASSWRLAGIEQYF

size: -
J: TRBJ2-1
V: TRBV9
D: TRBD2
DNA: TGTGCCAGCAGCGTAGGCGGGAGGGCCCCCTACAATGAGCAGTTCTTC
CDR3: CASSVGGRAPYNEQFF

size: -
J: TRBJ2-1
V: TRBV7-2
D: -
DNA: TGTGCCAGCAGCCCTGGGTGGGTGGGCAGCTCCTACAATGAGCAGTTCTTC
CDR3: CASSPGWVGSSYNEQFF

size: -
J: TRBJ2-2
V: TRBV6-5
D: -
DNA: TGTGCCAGCAGTTACGGACTCTCAAACACCGGGGAGCTGTTTTTT
CDR3: CASSYGLSNTGELFF

size: -
J: TRBJ2-7
V: TRBV7-7
D: TRBD2
DNA: TGTGCTAGCAGCCTGGGACTAGCGGGAACCTACGAGCAGTACTTC
CDR3: CASSLGLAGTYEQYF

size: -
J: TRBJ2-1
V: TRBV7-2
D: -
DNA: TGTGCCAGCAGCGAGAAGCGGGCCTCCAATGAGCAGTTCTTC
CDR3: CASSEKRASNEQFF

size: few
J: TRBJ1-2
V: TRBV5-1
D: -
DNA: TGCGCCAGCAGCTTGGATAGCAGCTCTAACTATGGCTACACCTTC
CDR3: CASSLDSSSNYGYTF

size: -
J: TRBJ1-2
V: TRBV11-2
D: TRBD1
DNA: TGTGCCAGCAGCTTAGCCCCAGGGGGCGGTTACACCTTC
CDR3: CASSLAPGGGYTF

size: once
J: TRBJ1-1
V: TRBV3-1/TRBV3-2
D: -
DNA: TGTGCCAGCAGCCAAGGGGGGGTTCAGAGGGCTTTCTTT
CDR3: CASSQGGVQRAFF

size: -
J: TRBJ2-7
V: TRBV5-4
D: TRBD1
DNA: TGTGCCAGCAGCTTGGGATGGGGGGACAGGTCCTACGAGCAGTACTTC
CDR3: CASSLGWGDRSYEQYF

size: once
J: TRBJ2-7
V: TRBV3-1/TRBV3-2
D: -
DNA: TGTGCCAGCAGCCACAGGGCCTCCTACGAGCAGTACTTC
CDR3: CASSHRASYEQYF

size: -
J: TRBJ2-2
V: TRBV12-3/TRBV12-4
D: -
DNA: TGTGCCAGCATCCGGAGGGCCGGCGGGGAGCTGTTTTTT
CDR3: CASIRRAGGELFF

size: -
J: TRBJ2-1
V: TRBV29-1
D: -
DNA: TGCAGCGTTGAAGATACGAGTGAGCAGTTCTTC
CDR3: CSVEDTSEQFF

size: -
J: TRBJ2-7
V: TRBV19
D: -
DNA: TGTGCCAGTAGTATGAGGAGCGAGCAGTACTTC
CDR3: CASSMRSEQYF

size: -
J: TRBJ1-5
V: TRBV6-2/TRBV6-3
D: TRBD1
DNA: TGTGCCAGCAGTGTGTACAGGGGTCAGCCCCAGCATTTT
CDR3: CASSVYRGQPQHF

size: -
J: TRBJ1-2
V: TRBV6-2/TRBV6-3
D: TRBD1
DNA: TGTGCCAGCAGTTACAAAGGACAGGGAGGCTATGGCTACACCTTC
CDR3: CASSYKGQGGYGYTF

size: -
J: TRBJ1-1
V: TRBV5-1
D: -
DNA: TGCGCCAGCAGCTTGGGGAACAGGGACACTGAAGCTTTCTTT
CDR3: CASSLGNRDTEAFF

size: -
J: TRBJ1-4
V: TRBV11-2
D: -
DNA: TGTGCCAGCAACCAGAACACAGGGAATGAAAAACTGTTTTTT
CDR3: CASNQNTGNEKLFF

size: -
J: TRBJ1-4
V: TRBV4-1
D: TRBD1
DNA: TGCGCCAGCAGCCAAGAGGGACAGGGAGATGAAAAACTGTTTTTT
CDR3: CASSQEGQGDEKLFF

size: -
J: TRBJ2-1
V: TRBV9
D: -
DNA: TGTGCCAGCAGCGCGGGAGAATTCTTTGAGAGTTTGGATGAGCAGTTCTTC
CDR3: CASSAGEFFESLDEQFF

size: -
J: TRBJ2-6
V: TRBV4-2
D: -
DNA: TGTGCCAGCAGCCAAGCGAGGGGGGGGACTGGGGCCAACGTCCTGACTTTC
CDR3: CASSQARGGTGANVLTF

size: -
J: TRBJ1-4
V: TRBV6-5
D: -
DNA: TGTGCCAGCAATAGAGGGCGAGAAAAACTGTTTTTT
CDR3: CASNRGREKLFF

size: -
J: TRBJ1-2
V: TRBV9
D: -
DNA: TGTGCCAGCAGCGCGCAGTATGGCTATGGCTACACCTTC
CDR3: CASSAQYGYGYTF

size: -
J: TRBJ2-1
V: TRBV9
D: TRBD2
DNA: TGTGCCAGCAGCGGCGACCAGACGGGACTAGCGGCCTACAATGAGCAGTTCTTC
CDR3: CASSGDQTGLAAYNEQFF

size: -
J: TRBJ2-5
V: TRBV11-2
D: -
DNA: TGTGCCAGCAGTCACACGTGGCGTGAGGGCCAAGAGACCCAGTACTTC
CDR3: CASSHTWREGQETQYF

size: -
J: TRBJ1-2
V: TRBV6-6
D: -
DNA: TGTGCCAGCAGTCCCCAGACACCAACTCAACAGCTTTCGTATGGCTACACCTTC
CDR3: CASSPQTPTQQLSYGYTF

size: -
J: TRBJ2-1
V: TRBV19
D: -
DNA: TGTGCCAGTAGTATACTTAATGGGGAGACACAGTTCTTC
CDR3: CASSILNGETQFF

size: few
J: TRBJ2-2
V: TRBV3-1/TRBV3-2
D: TRBD2
DNA: TGTGCCAGCAGCCAAGGATCTAGCGGGGGAACCGGGGAGCTGTTTTTT
CDR3: CASSQGSSGGTGELFF

size: once
J: TRBJ1-2
V: TRBV5-6
D: -
DNA: TGTGCCAGCAGCTTGGCCTATTTTAACAGTCATAGAGGCTACACCTTC
CDR3: CASSLAYFNSHRGYTF

size: -
J: TRBJ1-3
V: TRBV2
D: TRBD1
DNA: TGTGCCAGCAAAAAATCAGGGGGCGATGGAAACACCATATATTTT
CDR3: CASKKSGGDGNTIYF

size: -
J: TRBJ2-2
V: TRBV7-7
D: TRBD2
DNA: TGTGCTAGCAGCCCCGGGTGGGCGGGAGACACCGGGGAGCTGTTTTTT
CDR3: CASSPGWAGDTGELFF

size: -
J: TRBJ2-1
V: TRBV28
D: TRBD2
DNA: TGTGCCAGCAGTGGAGGGACTAGCGGGAGGGCCTGGAATGAGCAGTTCTTC
CDR3: CASSGGTSGRAWNEQFF

size: -
J: TRBJ2-3
V: TRBV7-2
D: TRBD2
DNA: TGTGCCAGCAGCGAGGGACTAGCGCCTATTGAGACGCAGTATTTT
CDR3: CASSEGLAPIETQYF

size: few
J: TRBJ1-1
V: TRBV5-1
D: -
DNA: TGCGCCAGCAGCTTGGGGGGCAGGGGTTCTACCACTGAAGCTTTCTTT
CDR3: CASSLGGRGSTTEAFF

size: -
J: TRBJ1-1
V: TRBV5-1
D: -
DNA: TGCGCCAGCAGGGCCGGGGTCAATGAAGCTTTCTTT
CDR3: CASRAGVNEAFF

size: -
J: TRBJ1-2
V: TRBV7-2
D: -
DNA: TGTGCCAGCAGCCCTGACAGTAGGGCTGGCTACACCTTC
CDR3: CASSPDSRAGYTF

size: -
J: TRBJ2-7
V: TRBV5-1
D: TRBD2
DNA: TGCGCCAGCAGCCTAGGGACTAGCGGGAGGGTGTGGTACTTC
CDR3: CASSLGTSGRVWYF

size: -
J: TRBJ2-2
V: TRBV5-1
D: -
DNA: TGCGCCAGCAGCTTGGCGGCGGTGGGGAACACCGGGGAGCTGTTTTTT
CDR3: CASSLAAVGNTGELFF